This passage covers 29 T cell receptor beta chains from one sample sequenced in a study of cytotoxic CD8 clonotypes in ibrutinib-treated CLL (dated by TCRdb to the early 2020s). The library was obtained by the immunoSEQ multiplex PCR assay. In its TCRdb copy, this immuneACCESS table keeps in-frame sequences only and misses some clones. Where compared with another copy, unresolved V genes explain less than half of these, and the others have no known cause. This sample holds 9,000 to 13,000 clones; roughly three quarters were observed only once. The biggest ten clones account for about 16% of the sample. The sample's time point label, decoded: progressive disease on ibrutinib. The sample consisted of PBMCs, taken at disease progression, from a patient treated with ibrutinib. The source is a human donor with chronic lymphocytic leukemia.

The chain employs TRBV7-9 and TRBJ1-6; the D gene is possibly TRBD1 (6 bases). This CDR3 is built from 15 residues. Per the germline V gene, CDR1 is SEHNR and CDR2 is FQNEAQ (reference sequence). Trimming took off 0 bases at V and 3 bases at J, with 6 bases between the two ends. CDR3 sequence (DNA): TGTGCCAGCAGCTTAGCAGGGGGCTATAATTCACCCCTCCACTTT. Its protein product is CASSLAGGYNSPLHF. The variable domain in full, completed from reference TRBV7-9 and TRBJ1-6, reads DTGVSQNPRHKITKRGQNVTFRCDPISEHNRLYWYRQTLGQGPEFLTYFQNEAQLEKSRLLSDRFSAERPKGSFSTLEIQRTEQGDSAMYLCASSLAGGYNSPLHFGNGTRLTVT.

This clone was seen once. This CDR3 is CASSYGLAGTQYF. The CDR3 DNA reads TGTGCCAGCAGTTACGGGCTAGCGGGGACCCAGTACTTC. The chain has TRBV6-5 and TRBJ2-5; 8 bases map to TRBD2. This CDR3 is built from 13 residues. V lost 2 bases to trimming and J lost 7 bases; unmatched junction nucleotides: 3. Germline loops: CDR1 MNHEY, CDR2 SVGAGI.

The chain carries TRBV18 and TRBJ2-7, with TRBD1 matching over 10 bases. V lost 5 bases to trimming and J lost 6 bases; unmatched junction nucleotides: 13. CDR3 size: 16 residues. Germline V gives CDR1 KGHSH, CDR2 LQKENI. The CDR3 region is CASSNRQGASSSEQYF. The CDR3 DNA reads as TGTGCCAGCTCAAACCGACAGGGGGCCAGCTCGTCCGAGCAGTACTTC. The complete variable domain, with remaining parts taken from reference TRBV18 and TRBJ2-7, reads NAGVMQNPRHLVRRRGQEARLRCSPMKGHSHVYWYRQLPEEGLKFMVYLQKENIIDESGMPKERFSAEFPKEGPSILRIQQVVRGDSAAYFCASSNRQGASSSEQYFGPGTRLTVT.

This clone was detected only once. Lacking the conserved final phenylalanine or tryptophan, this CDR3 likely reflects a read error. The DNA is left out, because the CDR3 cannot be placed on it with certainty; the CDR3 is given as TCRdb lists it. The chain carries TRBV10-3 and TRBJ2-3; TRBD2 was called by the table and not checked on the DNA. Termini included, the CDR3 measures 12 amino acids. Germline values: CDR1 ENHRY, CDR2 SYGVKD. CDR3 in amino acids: CAISSPETSGCL.

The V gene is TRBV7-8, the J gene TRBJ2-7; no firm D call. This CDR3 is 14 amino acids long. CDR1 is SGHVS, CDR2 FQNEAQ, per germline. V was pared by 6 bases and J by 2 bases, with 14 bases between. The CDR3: CASRINLQAYEQYF. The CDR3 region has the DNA TGTGCCAGCAGGATAAATTTGCAGGCCTACGAGCAGTACTTC.

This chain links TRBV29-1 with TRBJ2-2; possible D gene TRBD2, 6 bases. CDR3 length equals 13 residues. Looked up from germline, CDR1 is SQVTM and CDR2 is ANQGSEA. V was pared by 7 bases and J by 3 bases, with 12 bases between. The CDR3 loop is CSGVGLHTGELFF. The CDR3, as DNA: TGCAGCGGGGTGGGACTTCACACCGGGGAGCTGTTTTTT.

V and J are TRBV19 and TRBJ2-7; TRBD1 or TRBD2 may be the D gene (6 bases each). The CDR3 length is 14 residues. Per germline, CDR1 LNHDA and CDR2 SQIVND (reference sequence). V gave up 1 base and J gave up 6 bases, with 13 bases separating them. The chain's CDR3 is CASSIGGGRIEQYF. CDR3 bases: TGTGCCAGTAGTATAGGAGGGGGGCGGATCGAGCAGTACTTC.

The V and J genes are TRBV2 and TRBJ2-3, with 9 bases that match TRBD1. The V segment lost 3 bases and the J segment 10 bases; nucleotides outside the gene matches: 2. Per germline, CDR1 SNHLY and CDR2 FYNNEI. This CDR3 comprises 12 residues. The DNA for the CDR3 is TGTGCCAGCAGTGAGGACAGGGGTGCGCAGTATTTT. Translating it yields CASSEDRGAQYF.

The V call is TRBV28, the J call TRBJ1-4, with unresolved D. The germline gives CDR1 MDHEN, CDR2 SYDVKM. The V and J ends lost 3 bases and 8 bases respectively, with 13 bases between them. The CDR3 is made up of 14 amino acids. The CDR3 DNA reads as TGTGCCAGCAGTTTGCAACCTCTGTCCGAAAAACTGTTTTTT. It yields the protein CASSLQPLSEKLFF.

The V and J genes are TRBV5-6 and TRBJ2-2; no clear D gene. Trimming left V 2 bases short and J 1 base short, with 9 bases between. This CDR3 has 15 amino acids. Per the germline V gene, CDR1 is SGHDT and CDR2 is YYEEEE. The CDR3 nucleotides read TGTGCCAGCAGCTTCTTCTACGGGAACACCGGGGAGCTGTTTTTT. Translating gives CASSFFYGNTGELFF.

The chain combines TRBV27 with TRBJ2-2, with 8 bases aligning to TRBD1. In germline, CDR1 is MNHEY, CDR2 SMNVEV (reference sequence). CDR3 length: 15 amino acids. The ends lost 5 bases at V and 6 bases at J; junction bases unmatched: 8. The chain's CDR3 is CASSRGQVVAGELFF. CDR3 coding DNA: TGTGCCAGCAGTAGGGGACAGGTGGTTGCCGGGGAGCTGTTTTTT.

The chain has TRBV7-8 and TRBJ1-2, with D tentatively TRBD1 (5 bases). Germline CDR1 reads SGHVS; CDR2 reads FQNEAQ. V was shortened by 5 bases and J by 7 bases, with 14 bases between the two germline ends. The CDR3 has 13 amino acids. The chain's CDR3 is CASSPTWGGGYTF. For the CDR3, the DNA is TGTGCCAGCAGCCCAACGTGGGGGGGTGGCTACACCTTC.

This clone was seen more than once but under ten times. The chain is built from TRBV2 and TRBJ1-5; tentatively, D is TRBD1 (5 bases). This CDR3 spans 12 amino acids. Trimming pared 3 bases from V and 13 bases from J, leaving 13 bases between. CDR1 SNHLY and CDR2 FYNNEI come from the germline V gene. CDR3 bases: TGTGCCAGCAGTGAGTCGGCTACAGGACAGCATTTT. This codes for CASSESATGQHF.

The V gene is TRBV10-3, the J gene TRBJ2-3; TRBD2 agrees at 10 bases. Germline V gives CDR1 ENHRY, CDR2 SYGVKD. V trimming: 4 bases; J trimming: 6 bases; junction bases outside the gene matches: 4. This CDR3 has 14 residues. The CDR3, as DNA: TGTGCCATCAGTGTGGCTAGCGGGGGTGATACGCAGTATTTT. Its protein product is CAISVASGGDTQYF.

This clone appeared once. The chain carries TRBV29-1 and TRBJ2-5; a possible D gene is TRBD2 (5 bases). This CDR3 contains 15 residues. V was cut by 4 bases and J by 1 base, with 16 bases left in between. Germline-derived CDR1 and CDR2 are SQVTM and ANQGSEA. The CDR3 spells CSVASLREPQETQYF. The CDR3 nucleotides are TGCAGCGTTGCTTCCCTCCGGGAACCCCAAGAGACCCAGTACTTC.

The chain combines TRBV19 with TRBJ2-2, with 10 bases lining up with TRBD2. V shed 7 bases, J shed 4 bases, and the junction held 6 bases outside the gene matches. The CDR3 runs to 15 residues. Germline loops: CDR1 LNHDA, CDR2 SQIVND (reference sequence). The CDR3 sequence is CASMPGLASTGELFF. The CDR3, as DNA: TGTGCCAGTATGCCGGGACTAGCGTCCACCGGGGAGCTGTTTTTT.

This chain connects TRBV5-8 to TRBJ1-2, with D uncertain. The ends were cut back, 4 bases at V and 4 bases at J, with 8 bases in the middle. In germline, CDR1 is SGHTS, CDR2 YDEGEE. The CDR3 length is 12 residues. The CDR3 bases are TGTGCCAGCAGCACGGGAGTCTATGGCTACACCTTC. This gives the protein CASSTGVYGYTF.

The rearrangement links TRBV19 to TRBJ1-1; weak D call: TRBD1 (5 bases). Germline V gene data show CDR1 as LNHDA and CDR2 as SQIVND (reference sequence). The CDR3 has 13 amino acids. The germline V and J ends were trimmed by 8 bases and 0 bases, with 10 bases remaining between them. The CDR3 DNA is TGTGCCAGTGCATCCAGGGTGAACACTGAAGCTTTCTTT. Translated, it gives CASASRVNTEAFF.

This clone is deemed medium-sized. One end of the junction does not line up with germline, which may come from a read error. The DNA for the CDR3 is TGCGCCAGCAGCCAAGATACCCCTCTTTACGGGCAGTACTTC. This gives the protein CASSQDTPLYGQYF. The chain has TRBV4-1 and TRBJ2-7; no clear D gene. The length of the CDR3 is 14 residues. Germline CDR1 and CDR2: MGHRA and YSYEKL.

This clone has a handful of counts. CDR3: CASSVGQGTPLHF. CDR3 nucleotides: TGTGCCAGCAGTGTGGGACAGGGAACACCCCTCCACTTT. The J gene is TRBJ1-6, the V gene TRBV2; 9 bases map to TRBD1. V lost 4 bases to trimming and J lost 11 bases; unmatched junction nucleotides: 3. The CDR3 runs 13 residues. Germline lookup yields CDR1 SNHLY and CDR2 FYNNEI.

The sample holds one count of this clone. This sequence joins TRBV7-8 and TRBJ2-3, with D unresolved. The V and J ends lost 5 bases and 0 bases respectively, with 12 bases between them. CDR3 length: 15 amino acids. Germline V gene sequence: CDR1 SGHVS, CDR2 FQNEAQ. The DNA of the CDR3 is TGTGCCAGCAGCGACCACAGCTACAGCACAGATACGCAGTATTTT. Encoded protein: CASSDHSYSTDTQYF.

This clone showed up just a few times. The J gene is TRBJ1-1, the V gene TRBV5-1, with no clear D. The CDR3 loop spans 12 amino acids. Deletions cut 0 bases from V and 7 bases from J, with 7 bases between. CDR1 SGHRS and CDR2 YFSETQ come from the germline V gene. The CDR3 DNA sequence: TGCGCCAGCAGCTTGGGGACTGGTGAAGCTTTCTTT. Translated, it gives CASSLGTGEAFF.

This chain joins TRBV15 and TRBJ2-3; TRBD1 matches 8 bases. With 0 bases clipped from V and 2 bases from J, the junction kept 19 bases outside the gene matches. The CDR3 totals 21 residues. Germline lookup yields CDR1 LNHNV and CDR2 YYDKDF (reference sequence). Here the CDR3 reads CATSRDLDRVGPQWDTDTQYF. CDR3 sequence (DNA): TGTGCCACCAGCAGAGACCTGGACAGGGTTGGACCACAATGGGACACAGATACGCAGTATTTT.

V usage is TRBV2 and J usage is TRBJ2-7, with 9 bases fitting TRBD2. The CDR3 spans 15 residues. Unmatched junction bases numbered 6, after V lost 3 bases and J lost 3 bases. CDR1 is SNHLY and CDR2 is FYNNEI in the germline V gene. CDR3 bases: TGTGCCAGCAGTGATCCCAGCGGGAGGCACTACGAGCAGTACTTC. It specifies CASSDPSGRHYEQYF.

The chain's CDR3 is CASSRESYRVSGGYTF. CDR3 sequence (DNA): TGTGCCAGCTCACGAGAATCCTACAGGGTTTCAGGTGGCTACACCTTC. The rearrangement links TRBV18 to TRBJ1-2; tentatively, D is TRBD1 (6 bases). The V end was cut by 4 bases, the J end by 7 bases, with 22 bases between. CDR1 and CDR2 from the germline V gene are KGHSH and LQKENI. The CDR3 is 16 amino acids. The entire variable domain, with the rest obtained from reference TRBV18 and TRBJ1-2, is as follows: NAGVMQNPRHLVRRRGQEARLRCSPMKGHSHVYWYRQLPEEGLKFMVYLQKENIIDESGMPKERFSAEFPKEGPSILRIQQVVRGDSAAYFCASSRESYRVSGGYTFGSGTRLTVV.

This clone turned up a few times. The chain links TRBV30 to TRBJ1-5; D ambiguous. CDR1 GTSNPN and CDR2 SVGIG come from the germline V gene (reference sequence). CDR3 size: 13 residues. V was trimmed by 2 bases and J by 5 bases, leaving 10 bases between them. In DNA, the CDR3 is TGTGCCTGGAGTCCCCCGAATGATCAGCCCCAGCATTTT. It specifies CAWSPPNDQPQHF.

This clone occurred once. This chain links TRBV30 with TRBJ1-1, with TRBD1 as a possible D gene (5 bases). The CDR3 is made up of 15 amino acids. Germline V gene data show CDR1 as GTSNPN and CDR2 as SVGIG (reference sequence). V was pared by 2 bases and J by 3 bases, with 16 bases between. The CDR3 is CAWSSPWGGYTEAFF. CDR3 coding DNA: TGTGCCTGGAGTTCCCCGTGGGGCGGATACACTGAAGCTTTCTTT.

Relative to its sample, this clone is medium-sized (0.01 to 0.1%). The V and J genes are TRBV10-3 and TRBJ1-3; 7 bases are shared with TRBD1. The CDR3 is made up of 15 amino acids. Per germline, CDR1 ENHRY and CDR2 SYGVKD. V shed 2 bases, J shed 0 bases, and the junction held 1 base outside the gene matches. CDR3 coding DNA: TGTGCCATCAGTGAGCGACAGGGCTCTGGAAACACCATATATTTT. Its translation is CAISERQGSGNTIYF.

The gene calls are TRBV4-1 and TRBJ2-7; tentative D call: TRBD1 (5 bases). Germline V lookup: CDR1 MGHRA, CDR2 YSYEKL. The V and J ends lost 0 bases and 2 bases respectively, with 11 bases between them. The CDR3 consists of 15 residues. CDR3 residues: CASSQDYTGPYEQYF. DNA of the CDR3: TGCGCCAGCAGCCAAGATTATACAGGACCCTACGAGCAGTACTTC.